What follows is one TCR beta chain and its context. The protocol was immunoSEQ multiplex PCR, while the TCRdb copy is restricted to in-frame clones and leaves out a portion. The data show tens of thousands of clones, with 91% seen just once and about 0.7% held by the top ten. This sample is drawn from a study of T cell changes during pregnancy in multiple sclerosis. V shed 0 bases and J 3 bases; nucleotides not matched to a gene: 13. Germline loops: CDR1 SGHVS, CDR2 FQNEAQ. CDR3 size: 18 residues. The source is a female donor in good health, enrolled as a control in a pregnancy study. Sequencing used peripheral blood, obtained in the third trimester of pregnancy. V usage is TRBV7-8 and J usage is TRBJ1-2, with TRBD1 matching 7 bases. DNA for the CDR3: TGTGCCAGCAGCTTAGCTGGACAGGTTTCTACATGGCACTATGGCTACACCTTC. Amino acid sequence: CASSLAGQVSTWHYGYTF.